The next 28 T cell receptor beta chains were all read from a single sample in a study of radiotherapy plus CTLA-4 blockade in lung cancer. Clones were read by immunoSEQ multiplex PCR, and TCRdb kept only the in-frame ones, dropping some. The sample includes some 62,000 clones, approximately 80% of them seen just once. The sequenced sample was peripheral blood, obtained from a patient treated with radiotherapy plus ipilimumab. The receptors were gathered from a human donor with non-small cell lung cancer who had a complete response to radiotherapy plus ipilimumab.

This chain uses TRBV6-1 with TRBJ1-2, with 8 bases matching TRBD1. This CDR3 region has 14 residues. CDR1 is MNHNS, CDR2 SASEGT, per germline. J was trimmed by 6 bases and V by 6 bases; bases with no gene match: 9. CDR3 loop: CASRDRDYGDGYTF. The CDR3 DNA follows: TGTGCCAGCAGGGACAGGGACTACGGGGATGGCTACACCTTC.

This chain links TRBV9 with TRBJ1-1; D remains unclear. V was shortened by 3 bases and J by 0 bases, with 12 bases between the two germline ends. This CDR3 comprises 15 residues. Germline V lookup: CDR1 SGDLS, CDR2 YYNGEE. In nucleotides, the CDR3 is TGTGCCAGCAGCGCGACGGGTAGGATGAACACTGAAGCTTTCTTT. Translating it yields CASSATGRMNTEAFF.

This clone was detected only once. Here the CDR3 reads CASSGRGWADYGYTF. In nucleotides, the CDR3 is TGTGCCAGCAGCGGCAGGGGGTGGGCGGACTATGGCTACACCTTC. V and J are TRBV7-9 and TRBJ1-2; TRBD1 matches at 7 bases. The V and J ends lost 5 bases and 3 bases, in that order; junction bases with no gene match: 9. The CDR3 consists of 15 residues. CDR1 and CDR2 from the germline V gene are SEHNR and FQNEAQ (reference sequence).

This clone has a single count. Additional DNA sequences in this sample encode the identical CDR3. The genes are TRBV30 and TRBJ1-5; a weak D match, TRBD1 (6 bases). Looked up from germline, CDR1 is GTSNPN and CDR2 is SVGIG (reference sequence). Trimming stripped 5 bases from V and 3 bases from J, with 11 bases between. The CDR3 loop spans 13 amino acids. CDR3: CAWSTGNNQPQHF. For the CDR3, the DNA is TGTGCCTGGTCCACAGGGAACAATCAGCCCCAGCATTTT. Full variable domain (missing parts from reference TRBV30 and TRBJ1-5): SQTIHQWPATLVQPVGSPLSLECTVEGTSNPNLYWYRQAAGRGLQLLFYSVGIGQISSEVPQNLSASRPQDRQFILSSKKLLLSDSGFYLCAWSTGNNQPQHFGDGTRLSIL.

The rearrangement links TRBV27 to TRBJ2-7, with D possibly being TRBD1 (6 bases). V was shortened by 5 bases and J by 1 base, with 12 bases between the two germline ends. CDR1 and CDR2 (germline): MNHEY, SMNVEV (reference sequence). The CDR3 contains 14 residues. Here the CDR3 DNA reads TGTGCCAGCAGTCAAACGGACAGTTCCTACGAGCAGTACTTC. It is translated as CASSQTDSSYEQYF.

The chain uses TRBV5-4 and TRBJ2-7, with D maybe TRBD1 (6 bases). The CDR3 consists of 13 residues. V dropped 3 bases and J dropped 1 base, with 8 bases sitting between them. The germline V gene encodes CDR1 SGHNT and CDR2 YYREEE (reference sequence). The CDR3 reads CASSSGQSYEQYF. As DNA, the CDR3 is TGTGCCAGCAGCTCAGGACAGTCCTACGAGCAGTACTTC. Full variable domain (outside the CDR3, taken from reference TRBV5-4 and TRBJ2-7): ETGVTQSPTHLIKTRGQQVTLRCSSQSGHNTVSWYQQALGQGPQFIFQYYREEENGRGNFPPRFSGLQFPNYSSELNVNALELDDSALYLCASSSGQSYEQYFGPGTRLTVT.

The V and J genes are TRBV4-3 and TRBJ2-6; maybe TRBD1 (6 bases). From germline, CDR1 is LGHNA and CDR2 YSLEER. V lost 0 bases and J 0 bases, leaving 18 bases between the germline ends. This CDR3 has 20 amino acids. The chain's CDR3 is CASSQDPPQGISSGANVLTF. The DNA of the CDR3 is TGCGCCAGCAGCCAAGATCCCCCACAGGGCATAAGCTCTGGGGCCAACGTCCTGACTTTC.

V and J are TRBV10-3 and TRBJ1-5; D remains unclear. Deletions cut 3 bases from V and 7 bases from J, with 13 bases between. The CDR3 length is 14 residues. Germline CDR1 and CDR2: ENHRY and SYGVKD. The CDR3 DNA follows: TGTGCCATCAGTGATTCGGGCTTCAGCCAGCCCCAGCATTTT. As protein: CAISDSGFSQPQHF.

The rearrangement uses TRBV2 and TRBJ1-4, with D uncertain. The CDR3 is 14 residues long. Between the trimmed V and J ends, which lost 4 bases and 4 bases, there was a span of 10 bases. In germline, CDR1 is SNHLY, CDR2 FYNNEI. The CDR3 DNA is TGTGCCAGCAGTGTTGGTACTCTTAATGAAAAACTGTTTTTT. The encoded protein is CASSVGTLNEKLFF. Looking up the rest from reference TRBV2 and TRBJ1-4 gives the full variable domain: EPEVTQTPSHQVTQMGQEVILRCVPISNHLYFYWYRQILGQKVEFLVSFYNNEISEKSEIFDDQFSVERPDGSNFTLKIRSTKLEDSAMYFCASSVGTLNEKLFFGSGTQLSVL.

The table lists this clone with a count of one. CDR3 nucleotides: TGTGCCTGGAGCGGGACAGGGGCACAAGAGACCCAGTACTTC. Amino acid sequence: CAWSGTGAQETQYF. The V gene is TRBV30, the J gene TRBJ2-5; 10 positions match TRBD1. This CDR3 region has 14 residues. Trimming at V came to 3 bases and at J to 2 bases, leaving 3 bases not matched to a gene. CDR1 and CDR2 (germline): GTSNPN, SVGIG (reference sequence).

V and J are TRBV7-9 and TRBJ1-1; tentatively, D is TRBD1 (5 bases). Germline V CDR1 and CDR2: SEHNR, FQNEAQ (reference sequence). The CDR3 extends over 14 amino acids. The V end was cut by 1 base, the J end by 6 bases, with 12 bases between. This CDR3 is CASSLGAEGAEAFF. The CDR3 coding sequence is TGTGCCAGCAGCTTAGGGGCCGAAGGGGCTGAAGCTTTCTTT.

This clone was observed a handful of times. The genes are TRBV19 and TRBJ1-3; D remains ambiguous. V was trimmed by 7 bases and J by 5 bases, leaving 12 bases between them. Germline values: CDR1 LNHDA, CDR2 SQIVND (reference sequence). The CDR3 runs 13 residues. The CDR3, as DNA: TGTGCCAGTATAGGGCAGCCGCGAAACACCATATATTTT. This translates into CASIGQPRNTIYF.

The chain joins TRBV18 to TRBJ2-1; 7 bases map to TRBD2. The CDR3 is made up of 18 amino acids. The V gene's germline CDR1 is KGHSH and CDR2 LQKENI. V lost 1 base, J lost 2 bases, and 11 bases stayed unmatched. Written as DNA, the CDR3 is TGTGCCAGCTCACCACTTGCGACCGGGGGGAAGGCCTACAATGAGCAGTTCTTC. Translation: CASSPLATGGKAYNEQFF. The full variable domain, rest sourced from reference TRBV18 and TRBJ2-1, is NAGVMQNPRHLVRRRGQEARLRCSPMKGHSHVYWYRQLPEEGLKFMVYLQKENIIDESGMPKERFSAEFPKEGPSILRIQQVVRGDSAAYFCASSPLATGGKAYNEQFFGPGTRLTVL.

The chain couples TRBV6-1 to TRBJ1-1; D is undetermined. V lost 3 bases and J lost 6, with 17 bases in between. CDR1 and CDR2 from the germline V gene are MNHNS and SASEGT. The CDR3 length is 15 residues. The DNA for the CDR3 is TGTGCCAGCAGTGACGGGTCTGGCAGCCCCTCTGAAGCTTTCTTT. Its protein is CASSDGSGSPSEAFF.

This chain uses TRBV7-2 with TRBJ2-1; TRBD2 agrees at 13 bases. V trimming: 5 bases; J trimming: 0 bases; junction bases outside the gene matches: 7. Germline-derived CDR1 and CDR2 are SGHTA and FQGNSA. The CDR3 loop spans 18 amino acids. The CDR3 protein is CASSRQRLAGGSYNEQFF. CDR3 bases: TGTGCCAGCAGCCGCCAGCGACTAGCGGGAGGCTCCTACAATGAGCAGTTCTTC.

CDR3 in amino acids: CASSQGFNSPLHF. The CDR3 DNA reads TGTGCCAGCAGTCAGGGCTTTAATTCACCCCTCCACTTT. The V and J genes are TRBV2 and TRBJ1-6; D is possibly TRBD1 (5 bases). Germline V gives CDR1 SNHLY, CDR2 FYNNEI. The V and J ends lost 5 bases and 6 bases respectively, with 8 bases between them. The CDR3 runs 13 residues.

The chain recombines TRBV5-1 with TRBJ1-3; D is unresolved. Trimming took off 3 bases at V and 0 bases at J, with 7 bases between the two ends. The CDR3 has 14 amino acids. Germline V lookup: CDR1 SGHRS, CDR2 YFSETQ. The CDR3 is CASSSTDSGNTIYF. The CDR3 region has the DNA TGCGCCAGCAGCTCGACGGACTCTGGAAACACCATATATTTT.

The table lists this clone with a count of one. The CDR3 DNA is TGTGCCAGCAGCTTGACTAGCGGGAGGTACAATGAGCAGTTCTTC. Translation gives CASSLTSGRYNEQFF. The rearrangement uses TRBV11-3 and TRBJ2-1; TRBD2 matches 13 bases. Per germline, CDR1 SGHNT and CDR2 YENEEA. Losses at the gene ends were 3 bases for V and 4 bases for J; bases not matched to a gene: 0. The CDR3 consists of 15 residues.

This clone was detected a few times. The genes are TRBV30 and TRBJ1-5; D is unclear. V was cut by 0 bases and J by 1 base, with 4 bases left in between. Germline lookup yields CDR1 GTSNPN and CDR2 SVGIG (reference sequence). The CDR3 covers 13 residues. The chain's CDR3 is CAWSVYSNQPQHF. The CDR3 bases are TGTGCCTGGAGTGTTTACAGCAATCAGCCCCAGCATTTT.

This clone was observed a few times. V gene TRBV18 combines with J gene TRBJ1-2; D is unresolved. This CDR3 region has 11 residues. Germline loops: CDR1 KGHSH, CDR2 LQKENI. With 5 bases removed from V and 7 bases from J, the gap between germline ends came to 8 bases. The CDR3 DNA follows: TGTGCCAGCTCATCCGGAGTTGGCTACACCTTC. This translates into CASSSGVGYTF.

The CDR3 reads CAWSSREGQPQHF. The CDR3 nucleotides are TGTGCCTGGAGTTCCCGTGAGGGGCAGCCCCAGCATTTT. The chain carries TRBV30 and TRBJ1-5; weak D call: TRBD1 (5 bases). Germline V lookup: CDR1 GTSNPN, CDR2 SVGIG (reference sequence). This CDR3 is built from 13 residues. Between the trimmed V and J ends, which lost 2 bases and 7 bases, there was a span of 12 bases.

The chain uses TRBV4-1 and TRBJ1-2, with 7 bases lining up with TRBD1. The V and J ends lost 0 bases and 5 bases, in that order; junction bases with no gene match: 6. The CDR3 totals 15 residues. CDR1 is MGHRA, CDR2 YSYEKL, per germline. This CDR3 is CASSQDTGQTYGYTF. The CDR3 DNA reads as TGCGCCAGCAGCCAAGATACGGGACAGACGTATGGCTACACCTTC.

The CDR3 DNA is TGCGCCAGCAGCCCCAGGACTAGCGGGGGAGGGAACACCGGGGAGCTGTTTTTT. Its translation: CASSPRTSGGGNTGELFF. This chain links TRBV5-1 with TRBJ2-2, with 13 nucleotides matching TRBD2. This CDR3 has 18 residues. Germline V gene data show CDR1 as SGHRS and CDR2 as YFSETQ. V trimming: 4 bases; J trimming: 1 base; junction bases outside the gene matches: 7.

The J gene is TRBJ1-3, the V gene TRBV9; D might be TRBD1 (6 bases). Germline loops: CDR1 SGDLS, CDR2 YYNGEE. This CDR3 spans 14 amino acids. Trimming removed 3 bases from V and 4 bases from J, with 11 bases in between. Written as DNA, the CDR3 is TGTGCCAGCAGCGAGGGGGGGCTCGGAAACACCATATATTTT. Its protein is CASSEGGLGNTIYF. Using reference TRBV9 and TRBJ1-3 for the parts outside the CDR3, the full variable domain is DSGVTQTPKHLITATGQRVTLRCSPRSGDLSVYWYQQSLDQGLQFLIQYYNGEERAKGNILERFSAQQFPDLHSELNLSSLELGDSALYFCASSEGGLGNTIYFGEGSWLTVV.

The genes are TRBV6-5 and TRBJ1-4; 8 bases fit TRBD1. CDR1 is MNHEY, CDR2 SVGAGI, per germline. The CDR3 has 14 amino acids. Germline trimming cut 2 bases from V and 6 bases from J; bases unmatched to any gene: 2. The CDR3 nucleotides are TGTGCCAGCAGTTACGGACAGGGAGATGAAAAACTGTTTTTT. Amino acids: CASSYGQGDEKLFF.

V and J are TRBV5-1 and TRBJ1-3; unclear D gene. The germline CDR1 and CDR2 sequences are SGHRS and YFSETQ. The V gene lost 1 base and the J gene lost 0 bases, with 5 bases spanning the gap. The CDR3 length is 14 residues. The CDR3 sequence: CASSLTNSGNTIYF. CDR3 nucleotide sequence: TGCGCCAGCAGCTTGACAAACTCTGGAAACACCATATATTTT.

This clone has a handful of counts. CDR3: CASSYPPGPNYGYTF. The CDR3 coding sequence is TGTGCCAGCAGTTACCCCCCGGGCCCTAACTATGGCTACACCTTC. The chain is built from TRBV6-5 and TRBJ1-2, with D unresolved. The CDR3 consists of 15 residues. V was clipped by 2 bases and J by 0 bases, with 10 bases between them. The germline V gene encodes CDR1 MNHEY and CDR2 SVGAGI.

This clone has a handful of counts. The chain uses TRBV4-1 and TRBJ2-3; D unclear. Germline-derived CDR1 and CDR2 are MGHRA and YSYEKL. The CDR3 is 17 residues long. The V gene lost 1 base and the J gene lost 2 bases, with 16 bases spanning the gap. The CDR3 loop reads CASSQVGFSEATDTQYF. The CDR3 DNA reads TGCGCCAGCAGCCAAGTTGGGTTCAGCGAAGCCACAGATACGCAGTATTTT.